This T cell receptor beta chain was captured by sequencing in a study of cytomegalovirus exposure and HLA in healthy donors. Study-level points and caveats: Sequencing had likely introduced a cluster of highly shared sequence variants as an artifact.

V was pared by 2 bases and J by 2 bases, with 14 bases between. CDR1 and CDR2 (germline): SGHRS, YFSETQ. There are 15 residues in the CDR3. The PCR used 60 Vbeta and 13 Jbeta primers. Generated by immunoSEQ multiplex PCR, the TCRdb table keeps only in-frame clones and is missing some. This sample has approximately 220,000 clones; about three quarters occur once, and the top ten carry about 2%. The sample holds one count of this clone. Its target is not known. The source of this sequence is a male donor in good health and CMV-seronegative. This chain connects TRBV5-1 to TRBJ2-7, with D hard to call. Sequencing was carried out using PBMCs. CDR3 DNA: TGCGCCAGCAGCTTTCTCTCAGGCACAACCTACGAGCAGTACTTC. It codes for CASSFLSGTTYEQYF.